This T cell receptor beta chain comes out of a study of PD-1 blockade in classical Hodgkin lymphoma. The time point denotes: cycle 4 day 1 (C4D1), after five to seven weeks of nivolumab. Brentuximab vedotin exposure varied, and every patient relapsed after autologous stem cell transplantation. Under best response, outcomes were complete response, partial response or progressive disease. Findings of the study overall: Baseline diversity was lower in partial responders and progressors than complete responders.

Of note for this clone: The antigen remains unidentified.

Looked up from germline, CDR1 is SGHNT and CDR2 is YYREEE (reference sequence). This CDR3 contains 17 residues. The trim removed 0 bases at V and 1 base at J, leaving 6 bases unmatched. The method was immunoSEQ multiplex PCR; TCRdb's version includes in-frame clones alone and lacks a portion of them. The data contain 45,000 or so clones, more than 70% of them seen just once; the ten biggest clones take up 37%. The clonotype originates from a human donor with classical Hodgkin lymphoma. The chain employs TRBV5-4 and TRBJ2-3, with TRBD1 matching 9 bases. Source: peripheral blood mononuclear cells (PBMCs), taken before the fourth cycle of nivolumab. CDR3 DNA sequence: TGTGCCAGCAGCTTGGTAACAGGGGGCGCAGGCACAGATACGCAGTATTTT. Translation gives CASSLVTGGAGTDTQYF.